This T cell receptor beta chain was sequenced for a study of blood T cells in healthy people across ages. Turning to the study itself: The capture of about one barcoded beta molecule per two T cells was achieved by template switching.

Worth noting for this clonotype: Its antigen is unknown.

Each sample provided at least 6 micrograms of extracted total RNA. The trim removed 0 bases at V and 6 bases at J, leaving 7 bases unmatched. Per the germline V gene, CDR1 is SEHNR and CDR2 is FQNEAQ (reference sequence). CDR3 size: 15 residues. A J-beta primer mix and a sample-barcoded 5' primer were used in a second PCR of about 7 to 12 cycles. TCRdb ran MiXCR on the 5' RACE reads and lists one entry per CDR3 protein. The data contain roughly 1.5 million distinct CDR3 sequences, 40% to 45% of them singletons. Study conclusions and caveats: PBMCs that were unsorted prevented a conclusive naive versus antigen-experienced comparison. Among T cells, TCR beta diversity per million cells dropped roughly linearly as age rose.

The origin of this receptor is a woman aged 18-29 years in good health. V gene TRBV7-9 combines with J gene TRBJ1-2; 7 bases are a match to TRBD1. Sequenced sample: blood. Here the CDR3 DNA reads TGTGCCAGCAGCTTAGCGGTAGGACAGGAGAATGGCTACACCTTC. Protein product: CASSLAVGQENGYTF.